This TCR beta chain was recovered during a study of T cell repertoires in cytomegalovirus infection. The overall study: In public TCR beta signatures, there were indications of both CMV infection and matching HLA type. Study-wide results and caveats: Ex vivo responses were dominated by HLA-C-restricted CMV-specific TCR beta clonotypes.

In TCRdb, the reads were re-called with MiXCR into one record per CDR3 protein. Among approximately 250,000 distinct CDR3 sequences listed, 5% to 8.5% were seen once. This clonotype has ten or more counts. No antigen is known for it. Germline V gives CDR1 DFQATT, CDR2 SNEGSKA (reference sequence). The CDR3 is 12 amino acids. V shed 4 bases and J shed 7 bases, with 11 bases lying between them. The gene calls are TRBV20-1 and TRBJ1-5; possible D gene TRBD1, 6 bases. This sequence originates from a human donor in good health (CMV status not recorded). Some clones in this sample may be carry-over from other donors' samples. Sample: PBMCs. For the CDR3, the DNA is TGCAGTGCTACCACAGGGAACCAGCCCCAGCATTTT. As protein: CSATTGNQPQHF.